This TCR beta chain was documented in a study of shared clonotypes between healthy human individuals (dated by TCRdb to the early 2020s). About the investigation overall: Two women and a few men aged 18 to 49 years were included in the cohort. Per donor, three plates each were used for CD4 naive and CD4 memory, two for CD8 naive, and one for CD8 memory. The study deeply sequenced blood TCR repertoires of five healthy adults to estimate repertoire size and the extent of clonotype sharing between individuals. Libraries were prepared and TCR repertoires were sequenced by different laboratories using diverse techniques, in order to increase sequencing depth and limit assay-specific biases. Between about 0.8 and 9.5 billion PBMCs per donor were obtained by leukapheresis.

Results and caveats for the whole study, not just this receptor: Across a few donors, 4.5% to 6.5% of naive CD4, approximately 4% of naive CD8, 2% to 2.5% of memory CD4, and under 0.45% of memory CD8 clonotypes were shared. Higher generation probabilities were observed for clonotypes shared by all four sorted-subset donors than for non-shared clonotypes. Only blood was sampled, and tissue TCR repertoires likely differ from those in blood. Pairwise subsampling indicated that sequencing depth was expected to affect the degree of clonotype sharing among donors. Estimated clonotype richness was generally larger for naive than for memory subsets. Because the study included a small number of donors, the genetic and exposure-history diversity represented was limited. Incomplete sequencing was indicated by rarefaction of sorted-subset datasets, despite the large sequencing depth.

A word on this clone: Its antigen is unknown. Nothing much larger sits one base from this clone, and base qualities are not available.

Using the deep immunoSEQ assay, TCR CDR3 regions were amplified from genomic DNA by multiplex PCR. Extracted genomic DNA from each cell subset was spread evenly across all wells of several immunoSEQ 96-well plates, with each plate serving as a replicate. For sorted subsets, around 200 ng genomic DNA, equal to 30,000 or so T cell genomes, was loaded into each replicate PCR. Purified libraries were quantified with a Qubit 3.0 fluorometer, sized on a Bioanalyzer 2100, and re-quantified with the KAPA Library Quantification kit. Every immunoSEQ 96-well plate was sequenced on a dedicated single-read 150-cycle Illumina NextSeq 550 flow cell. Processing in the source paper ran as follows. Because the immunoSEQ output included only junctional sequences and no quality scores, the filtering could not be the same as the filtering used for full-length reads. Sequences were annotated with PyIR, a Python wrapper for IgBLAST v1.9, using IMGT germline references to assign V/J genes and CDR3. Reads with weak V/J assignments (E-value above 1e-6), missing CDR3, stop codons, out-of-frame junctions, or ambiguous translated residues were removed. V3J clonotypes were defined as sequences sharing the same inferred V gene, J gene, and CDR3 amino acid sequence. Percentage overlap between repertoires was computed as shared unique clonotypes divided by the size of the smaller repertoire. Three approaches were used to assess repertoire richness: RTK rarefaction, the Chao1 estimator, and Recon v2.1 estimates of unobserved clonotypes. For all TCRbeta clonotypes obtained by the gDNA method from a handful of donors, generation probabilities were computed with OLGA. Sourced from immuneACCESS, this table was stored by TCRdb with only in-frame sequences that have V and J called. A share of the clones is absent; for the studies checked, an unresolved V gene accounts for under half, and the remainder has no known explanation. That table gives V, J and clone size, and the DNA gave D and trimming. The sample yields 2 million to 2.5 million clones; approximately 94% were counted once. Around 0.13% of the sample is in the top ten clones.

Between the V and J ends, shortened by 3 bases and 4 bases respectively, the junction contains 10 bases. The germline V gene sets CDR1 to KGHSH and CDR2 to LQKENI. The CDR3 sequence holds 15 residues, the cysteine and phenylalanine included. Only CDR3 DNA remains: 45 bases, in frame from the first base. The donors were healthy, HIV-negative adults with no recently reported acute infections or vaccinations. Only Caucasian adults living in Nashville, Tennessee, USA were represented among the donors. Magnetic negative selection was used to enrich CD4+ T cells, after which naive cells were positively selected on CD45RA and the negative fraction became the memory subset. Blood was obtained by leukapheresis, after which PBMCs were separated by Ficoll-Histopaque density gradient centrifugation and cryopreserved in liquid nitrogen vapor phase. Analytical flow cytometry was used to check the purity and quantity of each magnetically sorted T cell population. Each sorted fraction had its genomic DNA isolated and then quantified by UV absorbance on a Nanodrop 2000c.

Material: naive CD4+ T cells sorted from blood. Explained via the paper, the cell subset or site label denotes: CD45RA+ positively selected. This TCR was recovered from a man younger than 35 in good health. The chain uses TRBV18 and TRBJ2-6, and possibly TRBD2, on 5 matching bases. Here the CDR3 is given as CASSPGGAGANVLTF. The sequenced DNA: TGTGCCAGCTCACCTGGAGGCGCCGGGGCCAACGTCCTGACTTTC.